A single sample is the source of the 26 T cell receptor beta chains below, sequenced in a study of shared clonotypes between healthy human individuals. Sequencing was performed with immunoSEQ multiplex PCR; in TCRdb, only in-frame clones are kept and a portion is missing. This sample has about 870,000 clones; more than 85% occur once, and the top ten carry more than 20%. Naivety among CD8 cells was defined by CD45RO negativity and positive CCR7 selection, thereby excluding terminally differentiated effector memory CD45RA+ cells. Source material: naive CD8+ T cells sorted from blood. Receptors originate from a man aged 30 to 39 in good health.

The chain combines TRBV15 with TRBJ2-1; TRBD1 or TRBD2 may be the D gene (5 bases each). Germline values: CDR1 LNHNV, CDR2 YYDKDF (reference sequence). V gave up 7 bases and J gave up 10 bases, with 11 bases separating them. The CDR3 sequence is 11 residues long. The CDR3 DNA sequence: TGTGCCACCACCGAGGGACGGGAGCAGTTCTTC. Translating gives CATTEGREQFF.

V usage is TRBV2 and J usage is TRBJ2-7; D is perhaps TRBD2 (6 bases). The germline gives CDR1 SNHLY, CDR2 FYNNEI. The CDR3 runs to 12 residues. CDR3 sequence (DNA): TGTGCCAGCAGTGCTCCCCTAACCGGGAGCCCAGTC. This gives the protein CASSAPLTGSPV.

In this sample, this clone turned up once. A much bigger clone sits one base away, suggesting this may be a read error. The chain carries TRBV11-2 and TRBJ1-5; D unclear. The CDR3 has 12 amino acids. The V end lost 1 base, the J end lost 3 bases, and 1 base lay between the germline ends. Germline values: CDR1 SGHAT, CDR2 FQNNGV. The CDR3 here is CASSLANQPQHF. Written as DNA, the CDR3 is TGTGCCAGCAGCTTAGCCAATCAGCCCCAGCATTTT.

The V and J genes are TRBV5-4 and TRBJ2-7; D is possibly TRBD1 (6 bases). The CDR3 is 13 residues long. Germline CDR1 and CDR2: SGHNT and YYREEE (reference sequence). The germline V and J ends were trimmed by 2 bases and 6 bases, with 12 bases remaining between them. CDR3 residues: CASSFRGSGEQYF. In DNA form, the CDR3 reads TGTGCCAGCAGCTTTAGGGGGAGTGGCGAGCAGTACTTC.

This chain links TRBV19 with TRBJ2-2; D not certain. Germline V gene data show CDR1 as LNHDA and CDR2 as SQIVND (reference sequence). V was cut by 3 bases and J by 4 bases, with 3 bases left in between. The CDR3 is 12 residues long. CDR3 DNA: TGTGCCAGTAGTATTTTCACCGGGGAGCTGTTTTTT. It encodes CASSIFTGELFF.

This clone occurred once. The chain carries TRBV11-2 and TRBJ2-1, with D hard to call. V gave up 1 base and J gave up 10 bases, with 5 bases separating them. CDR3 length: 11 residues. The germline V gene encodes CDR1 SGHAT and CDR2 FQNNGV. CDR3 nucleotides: TGTGCCAGCAGCTTAGCTAGGGAGCAGTTCTTC. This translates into CASSLAREQFF.

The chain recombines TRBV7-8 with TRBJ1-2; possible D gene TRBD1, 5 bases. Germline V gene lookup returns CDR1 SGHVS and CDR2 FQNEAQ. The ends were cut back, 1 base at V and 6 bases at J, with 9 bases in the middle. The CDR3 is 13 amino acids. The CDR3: CASSLGGIDGYTF. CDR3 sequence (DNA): TGTGCCAGCAGCTTAGGGGGGATAGATGGCTACACCTTC.

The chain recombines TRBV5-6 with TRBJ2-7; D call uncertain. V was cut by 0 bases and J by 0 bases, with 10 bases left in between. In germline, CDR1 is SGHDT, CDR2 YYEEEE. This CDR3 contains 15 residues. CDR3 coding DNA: TGTGCCAGCAGCTTGGCCAAGGGCAGCTCCTACGAGCAGTACTTC. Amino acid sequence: CASSLAKGSSYEQYF.

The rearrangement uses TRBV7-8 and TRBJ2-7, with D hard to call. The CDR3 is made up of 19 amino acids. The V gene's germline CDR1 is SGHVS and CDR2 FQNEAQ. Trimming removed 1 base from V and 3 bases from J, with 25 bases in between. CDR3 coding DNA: TGTGCCAGCAGCTTAGATCAGGTACAACGTCCAGTCCCGGGCTACGAGCAGTACTTC. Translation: CASSLDQVQRPVPGYEQYF.

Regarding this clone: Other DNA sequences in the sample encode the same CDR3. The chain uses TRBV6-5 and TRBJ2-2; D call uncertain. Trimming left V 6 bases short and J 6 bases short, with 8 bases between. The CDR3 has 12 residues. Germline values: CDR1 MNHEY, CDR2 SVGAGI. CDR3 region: CASSPDPGELFF. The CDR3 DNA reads TGTGCCAGCAGCCCTGACCCCGGGGAGCTGTTTTTT.

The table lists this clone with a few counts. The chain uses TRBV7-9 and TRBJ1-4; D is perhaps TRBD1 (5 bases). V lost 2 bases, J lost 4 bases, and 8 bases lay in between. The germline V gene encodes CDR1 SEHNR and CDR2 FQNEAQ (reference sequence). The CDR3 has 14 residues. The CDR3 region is CASSLQGLNEKLFF. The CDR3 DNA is TGTGCCAGCAGCTTACAGGGCCTTAATGAAAAACTGTTTTTT.

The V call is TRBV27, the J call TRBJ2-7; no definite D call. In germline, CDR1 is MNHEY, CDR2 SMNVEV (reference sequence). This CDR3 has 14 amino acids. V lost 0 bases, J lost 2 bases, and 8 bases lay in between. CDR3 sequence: CASSLSAAAYEQYF. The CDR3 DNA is TGTGCCAGCAGTTTATCGGCAGCAGCCTACGAGCAGTACTTC.

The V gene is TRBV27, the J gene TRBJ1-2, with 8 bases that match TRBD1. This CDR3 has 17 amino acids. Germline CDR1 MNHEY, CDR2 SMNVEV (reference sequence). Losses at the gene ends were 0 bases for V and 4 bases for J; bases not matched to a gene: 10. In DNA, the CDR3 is TGTGCCAGCAGTTTATCAGGACAGGGAATCGGGTTCTATGGCTACACCTTC. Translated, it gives CASSLSGQGIGFYGYTF.

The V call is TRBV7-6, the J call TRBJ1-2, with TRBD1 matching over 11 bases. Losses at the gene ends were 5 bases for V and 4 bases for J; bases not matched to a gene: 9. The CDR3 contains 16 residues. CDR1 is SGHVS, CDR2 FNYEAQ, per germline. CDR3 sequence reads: CASSQVRTGGSYGYTF. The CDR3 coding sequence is TGTGCCAGCAGCCAAGTCCGGACAGGGGGCAGCTATGGCTACACCTTC. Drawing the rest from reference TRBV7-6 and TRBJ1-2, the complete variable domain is GAGVSQSPRYKVTKRGQDVALRCDPISGHVSLYWYRQALGQGPEFLTYFNYEAQQDKSGLPNDRFSAERPEGSISTLTIQRTEQRDSAMYRCASSQVRTGGSYGYTFGSGTRLTVV.

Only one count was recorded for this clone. The CDR3 reads CAISESRGGTTDTQYF. Written as DNA, the CDR3 is TGTGCCATCAGTGAGTCTCGAGGGGGAACCACAGATACGCAGTATTTT. The gene calls are TRBV10-3 and TRBJ2-3; D possibly corresponds to TRBD1 (6 bases). V was trimmed by 0 bases and J by 2 bases, leaving 12 bases between them. In germline, CDR1 is ENHRY, CDR2 SYGVKD. There are 16 residues in the CDR3.

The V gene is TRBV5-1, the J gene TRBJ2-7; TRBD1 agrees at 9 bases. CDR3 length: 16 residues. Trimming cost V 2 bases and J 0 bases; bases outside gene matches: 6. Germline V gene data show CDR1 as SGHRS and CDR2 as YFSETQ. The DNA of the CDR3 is TGCGCCAGCAGCTTTGGACAGGGGAAGAGCTCCTACGAGCAGTACTTC. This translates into CASSFGQGKSSYEQYF.

In DNA form, the CDR3 reads TGTGCCAGCAGCTTAGAAGGAAGAGGCTACGAGCAGTACTTC. Protein: CASSLEGRGYEQYF. The genes are TRBV11-3 and TRBJ2-7, with unresolved D. The CDR3 length is 14 residues. V shed 0 bases and J shed 3 bases, with 9 bases lying between them. The germline CDR1 and CDR2 sequences are SGHNT and YENEEA.

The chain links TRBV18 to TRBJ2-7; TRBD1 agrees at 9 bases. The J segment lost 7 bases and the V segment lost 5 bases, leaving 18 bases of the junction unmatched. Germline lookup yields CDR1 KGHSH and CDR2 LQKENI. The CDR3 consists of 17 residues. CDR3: CASSSSWTGETWEEQYF. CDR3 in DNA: TGTGCCAGCTCATCGTCTTGGACAGGGGAGACTTGGGAAGAGCAGTACTTC.

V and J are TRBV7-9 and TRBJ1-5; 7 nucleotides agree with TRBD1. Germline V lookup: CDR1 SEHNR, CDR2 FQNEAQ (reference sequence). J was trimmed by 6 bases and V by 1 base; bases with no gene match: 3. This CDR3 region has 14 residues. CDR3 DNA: TGTGCCAGCAGCTTAGTAGGGACAGTTCAGCCCCAGCATTTT. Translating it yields CASSLVGTVQPQHF.

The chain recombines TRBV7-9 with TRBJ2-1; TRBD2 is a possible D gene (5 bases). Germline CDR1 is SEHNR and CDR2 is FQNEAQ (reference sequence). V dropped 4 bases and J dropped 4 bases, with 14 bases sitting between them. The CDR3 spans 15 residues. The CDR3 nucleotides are TGTGCCAGCAGCTCGAGGACTCAACCTTACAATGAGCAGTTCTTC. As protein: CASSSRTQPYNEQFF.

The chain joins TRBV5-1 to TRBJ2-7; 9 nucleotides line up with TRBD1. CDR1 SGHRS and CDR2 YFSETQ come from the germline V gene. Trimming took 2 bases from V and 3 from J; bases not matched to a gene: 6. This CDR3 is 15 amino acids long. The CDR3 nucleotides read TGCGCCAGCAGCTTCGGGACAGGGTGGGTCTACGAGCAGTACTTC. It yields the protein CASSFGTGWVYEQYF. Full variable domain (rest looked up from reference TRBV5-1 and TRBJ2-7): KAGVTQTPRYLIKTRGQQVTLSCSPISGHRSVSWYQQTPGQGLQFLFEYFSETQRNKGNFPGRFSGRQFSNSRSEMNVSTLELGDSALYLCASSFGTGWVYEQYFGPGTRLTVT.

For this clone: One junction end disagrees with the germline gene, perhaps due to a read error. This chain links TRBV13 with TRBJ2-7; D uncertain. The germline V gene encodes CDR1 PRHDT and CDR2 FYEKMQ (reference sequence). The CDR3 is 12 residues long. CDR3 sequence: CASSSPTYERYF. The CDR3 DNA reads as TGTGCCAGCAGTTCGCCTACCTACGAGCGGTACTTC.

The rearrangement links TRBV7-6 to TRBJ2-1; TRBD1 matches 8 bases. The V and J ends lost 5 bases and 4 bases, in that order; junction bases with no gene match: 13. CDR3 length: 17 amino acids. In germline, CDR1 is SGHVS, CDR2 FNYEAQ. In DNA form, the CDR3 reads TGTGCCAGCAGCCGTGGCCTCGGGACAGGTGCTTACAATGAGCAGTTCTTC. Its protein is CASSRGLGTGAYNEQFF.

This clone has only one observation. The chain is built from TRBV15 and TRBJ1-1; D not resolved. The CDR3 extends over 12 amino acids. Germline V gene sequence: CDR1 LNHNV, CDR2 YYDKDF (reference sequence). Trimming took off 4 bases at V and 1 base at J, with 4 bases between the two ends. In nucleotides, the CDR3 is TGTGCCACCAGCATAGGGAACACTGAAGCTTTCTTT. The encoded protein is CATSIGNTEAFF. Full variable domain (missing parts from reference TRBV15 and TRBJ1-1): DAMVIQNPRYQVTQFGKPVTLSCSQTLNHNVMYWYQQKSSQAPKLLFHYYDKDFNNEADTPDNFQSRRPNTSFCFLDIRSPGLGDTAMYLCATSIGNTEAFFGQGTRLTVV.

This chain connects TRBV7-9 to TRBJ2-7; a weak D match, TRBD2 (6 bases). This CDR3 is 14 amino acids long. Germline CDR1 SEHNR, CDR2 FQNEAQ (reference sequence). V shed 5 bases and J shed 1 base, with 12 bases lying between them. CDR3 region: CASSPPGGSYEQYF. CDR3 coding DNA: TGTGCCAGCAGCCCACCCGGGGGATCCTACGAGCAGTACTTC.

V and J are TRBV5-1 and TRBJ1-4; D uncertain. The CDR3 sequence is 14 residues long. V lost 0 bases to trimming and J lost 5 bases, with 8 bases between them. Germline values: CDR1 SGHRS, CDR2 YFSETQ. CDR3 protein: CASSLGVDNEKLFF. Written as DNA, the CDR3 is TGCGCCAGCAGCTTGGGGGTAGACAATGAAAAACTGTTTTTT. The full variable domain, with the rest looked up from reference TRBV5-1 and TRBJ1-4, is KAGVTQTPRYLIKTRGQQVTLSCSPISGHRSVSWYQQTPGQGLQFLFEYFSETQRNKGNFPGRFSGRQFSNSRSEMNVSTLELGDSALYLCASSLGVDNEKLFFGSGTQLSVL.